This T cell receptor beta chain was captured by sequencing in a study of cytotoxic CD8 clonotypes in ibrutinib-treated CLL. The CDR3 has 11 amino acids. The V end was cut by 1 base, the J end by 9 bases, with 5 bases between. The germline V gene encodes CDR1 SGHAT and CDR2 FQNNGV. TCRdb's copy holds only in-frame clones and misses some; the assay was immunoSEQ multiplex PCR. Among about 300,000 clones listed, 76% were seen once. This sequence was found in a human donor with chronic lymphocytic leukemia. Sequences were derived from PBMCs, sampled at disease progression, from a patient treated with ibrutinib. The chain joins TRBV11-2 to TRBJ2-3; no clear D gene. The CDR3 loop is CASSLVVTQYF. In nucleotides, the CDR3 is TGTGCCAGCAGCTTAGTAGTAACGCAGTATTTT.